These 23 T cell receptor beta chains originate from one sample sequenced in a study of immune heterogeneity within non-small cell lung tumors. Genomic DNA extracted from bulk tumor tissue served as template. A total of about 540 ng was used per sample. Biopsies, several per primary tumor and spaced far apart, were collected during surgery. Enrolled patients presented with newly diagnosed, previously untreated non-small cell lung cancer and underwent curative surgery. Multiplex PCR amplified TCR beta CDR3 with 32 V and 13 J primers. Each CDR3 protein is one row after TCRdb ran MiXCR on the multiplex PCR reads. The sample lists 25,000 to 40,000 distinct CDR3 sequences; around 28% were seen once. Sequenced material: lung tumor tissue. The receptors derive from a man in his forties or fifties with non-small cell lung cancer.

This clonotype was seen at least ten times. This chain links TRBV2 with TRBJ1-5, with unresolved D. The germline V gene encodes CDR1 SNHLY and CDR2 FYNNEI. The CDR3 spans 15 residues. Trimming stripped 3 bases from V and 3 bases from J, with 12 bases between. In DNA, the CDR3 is TGTGCCAGCAGTGACTCCGTCGGACTCAATCAGCCCCAGCATTTT. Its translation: CASSDSVGLNQPQHF.

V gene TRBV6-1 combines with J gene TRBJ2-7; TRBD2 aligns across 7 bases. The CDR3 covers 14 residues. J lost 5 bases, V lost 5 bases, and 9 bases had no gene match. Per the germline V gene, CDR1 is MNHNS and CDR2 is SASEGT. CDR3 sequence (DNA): TGTGCCAGCAGTAATCCGGGACTATCCCACGAGCAGTACTTC. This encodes CASSNPGLSHEQYF.

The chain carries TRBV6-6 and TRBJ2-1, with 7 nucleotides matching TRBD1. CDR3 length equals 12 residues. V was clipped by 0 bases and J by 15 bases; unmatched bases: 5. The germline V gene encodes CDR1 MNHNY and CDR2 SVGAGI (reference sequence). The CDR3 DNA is TGTGCCAGCAGTTACTCGACAGGGTATTGGTTCTTC. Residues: CASSYSTGYWFF.

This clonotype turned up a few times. The CDR3 DNA is TGTGCCAGCAGCTTACCCCCCCGGCCTTCCTACAATGAGCAGTTCTTC. This translates into CASSLPPRPSYNEQFF. J is TRBJ2-1 and V is TRBV7-9; D remains ambiguous. This CDR3 is built from 16 residues. Per germline, CDR1 SEHNR and CDR2 FQNEAQ (reference sequence). The germline V and J ends were trimmed by 2 bases and 1 base, with 12 bases remaining between them.

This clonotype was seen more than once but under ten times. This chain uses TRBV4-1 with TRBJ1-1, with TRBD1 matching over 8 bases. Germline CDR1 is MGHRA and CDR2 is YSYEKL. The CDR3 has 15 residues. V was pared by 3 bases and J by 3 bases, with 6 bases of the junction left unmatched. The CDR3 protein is CASSQQGARDTEAFF. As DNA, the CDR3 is TGCGCCAGCAGCCAGCAGGGGGCCAGGGACACTGAAGCTTTCTTT.

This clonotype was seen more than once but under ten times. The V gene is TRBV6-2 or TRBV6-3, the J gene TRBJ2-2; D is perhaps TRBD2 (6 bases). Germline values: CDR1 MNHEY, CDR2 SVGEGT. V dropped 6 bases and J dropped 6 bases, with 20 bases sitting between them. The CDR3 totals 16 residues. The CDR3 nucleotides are TGTGCCAGCAGAAGACTAGTTACTCTTTCTTCCGGGGAGCTGTTTTTT. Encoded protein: CASRRLVTLSSGELFF.

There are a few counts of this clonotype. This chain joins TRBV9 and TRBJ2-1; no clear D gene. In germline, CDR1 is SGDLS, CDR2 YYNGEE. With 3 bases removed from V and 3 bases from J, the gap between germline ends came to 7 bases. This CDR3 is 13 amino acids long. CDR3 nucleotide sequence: TGTGCCAGCAGCGGTACTGTCTACAATGAGCAGTTCTTC. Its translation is CASSGTVYNEQFF.

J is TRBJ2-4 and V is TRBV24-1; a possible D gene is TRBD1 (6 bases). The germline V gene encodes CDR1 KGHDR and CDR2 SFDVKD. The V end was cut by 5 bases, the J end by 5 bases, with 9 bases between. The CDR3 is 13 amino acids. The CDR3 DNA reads TGTGCCACCAGTGGTACAGGGCAAAACATTCAGTACTTC. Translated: CATSGTGQNIQYF.

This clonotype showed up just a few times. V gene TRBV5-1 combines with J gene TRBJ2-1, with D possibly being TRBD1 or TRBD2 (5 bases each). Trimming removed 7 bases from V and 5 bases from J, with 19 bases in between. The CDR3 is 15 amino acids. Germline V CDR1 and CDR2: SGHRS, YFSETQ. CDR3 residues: CASAPVGTGNNEQFF. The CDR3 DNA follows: TGCGCCAGCGCACCGGTGGGGACGGGTAACAATGAGCAGTTCTTC.

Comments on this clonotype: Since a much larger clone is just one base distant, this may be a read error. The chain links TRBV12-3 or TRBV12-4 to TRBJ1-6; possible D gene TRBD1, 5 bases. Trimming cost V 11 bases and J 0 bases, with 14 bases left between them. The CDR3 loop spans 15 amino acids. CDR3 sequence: CACTADNSYNSPLHF. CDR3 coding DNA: TGTGCCTGCACGGCGGACAACTCCTATAATTCACCCCTCCACTTT.

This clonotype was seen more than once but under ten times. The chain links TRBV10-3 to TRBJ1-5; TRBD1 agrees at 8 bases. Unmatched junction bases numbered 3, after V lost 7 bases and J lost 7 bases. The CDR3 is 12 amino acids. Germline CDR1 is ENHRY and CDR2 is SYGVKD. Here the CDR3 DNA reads TGTGCCATCAAGGACAGGGACCAGCCCCAGCATTTT. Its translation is CAIKDRDQPQHF.

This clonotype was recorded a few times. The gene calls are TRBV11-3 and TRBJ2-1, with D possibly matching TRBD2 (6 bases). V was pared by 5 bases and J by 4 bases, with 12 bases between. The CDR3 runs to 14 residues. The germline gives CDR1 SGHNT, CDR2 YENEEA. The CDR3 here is CASSPGGAYNEQFF. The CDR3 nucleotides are TGTGCCAGCAGCCCCGGCGGGGCGTACAATGAGCAGTTCTTC.

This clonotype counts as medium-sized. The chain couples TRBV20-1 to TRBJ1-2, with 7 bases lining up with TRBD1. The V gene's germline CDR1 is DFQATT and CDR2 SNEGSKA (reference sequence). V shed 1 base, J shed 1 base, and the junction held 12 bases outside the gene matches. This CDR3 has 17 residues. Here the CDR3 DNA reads TGCAGTGCTAGAGTTTCCACCGGGACAGCATTTAACTATGGCTACACCTTC. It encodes CSARVSTGTAFNYGYTF.

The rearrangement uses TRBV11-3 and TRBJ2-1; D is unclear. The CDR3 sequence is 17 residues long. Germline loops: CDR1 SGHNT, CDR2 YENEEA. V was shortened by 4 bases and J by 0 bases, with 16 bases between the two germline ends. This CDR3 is CASSSSLRASSYNEQFF. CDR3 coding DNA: TGTGCCAGCAGCTCCTCCCTGCGCGCCTCCTCCTACAATGAGCAGTTCTTC.

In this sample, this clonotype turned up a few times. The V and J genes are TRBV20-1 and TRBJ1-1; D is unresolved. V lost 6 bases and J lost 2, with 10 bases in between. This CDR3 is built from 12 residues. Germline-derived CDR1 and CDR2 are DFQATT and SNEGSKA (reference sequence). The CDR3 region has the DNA TGCAGTGCGCCGAATCAAAACACTGAAGCTTTCTTT. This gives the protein CSAPNQNTEAFF.

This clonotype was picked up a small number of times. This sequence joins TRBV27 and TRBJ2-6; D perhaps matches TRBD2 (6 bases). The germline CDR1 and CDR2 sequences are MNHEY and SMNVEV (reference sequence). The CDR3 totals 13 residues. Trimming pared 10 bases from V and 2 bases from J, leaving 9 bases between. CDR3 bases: TGTGCCACTTCGGGAGCTGGGGCCAACGTCCTGACTTTC. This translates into CATSGAGANVLTF.

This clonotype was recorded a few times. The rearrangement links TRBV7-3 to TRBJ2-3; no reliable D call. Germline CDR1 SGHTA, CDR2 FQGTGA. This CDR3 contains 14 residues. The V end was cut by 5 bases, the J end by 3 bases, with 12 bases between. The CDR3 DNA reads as TGTGCCAGCAGCCAATATGGCAGAACAGATACGCAGTATTTT. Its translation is CASSQYGRTDTQYF.

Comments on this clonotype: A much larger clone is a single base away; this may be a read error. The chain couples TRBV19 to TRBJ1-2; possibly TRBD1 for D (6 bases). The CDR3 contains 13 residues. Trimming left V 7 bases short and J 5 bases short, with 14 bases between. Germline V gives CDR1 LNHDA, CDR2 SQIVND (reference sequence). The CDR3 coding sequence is TGTGCCAGTACCTTGGCCAGGGGTTATGGCTACACCTTC. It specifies CASTLARGYGYTF.

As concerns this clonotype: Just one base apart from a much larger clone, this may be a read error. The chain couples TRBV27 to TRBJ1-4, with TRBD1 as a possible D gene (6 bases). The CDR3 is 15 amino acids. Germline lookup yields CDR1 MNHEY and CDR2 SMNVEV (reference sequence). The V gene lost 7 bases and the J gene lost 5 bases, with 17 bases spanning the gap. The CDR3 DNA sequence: TGTGCCAGCAATTTCCTCGGGGGCGGGAATGAAAAACTGTTTTTT. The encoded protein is CASNFLGGGNEKLFF.

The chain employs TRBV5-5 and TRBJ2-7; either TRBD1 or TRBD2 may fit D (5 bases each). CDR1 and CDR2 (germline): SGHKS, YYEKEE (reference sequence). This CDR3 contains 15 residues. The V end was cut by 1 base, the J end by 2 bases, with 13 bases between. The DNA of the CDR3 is TGTGCCAGCAGCTTGTCAGGGAGTCAAACCTACGAGCAGTACTTC. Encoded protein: CASSLSGSQTYEQYF.

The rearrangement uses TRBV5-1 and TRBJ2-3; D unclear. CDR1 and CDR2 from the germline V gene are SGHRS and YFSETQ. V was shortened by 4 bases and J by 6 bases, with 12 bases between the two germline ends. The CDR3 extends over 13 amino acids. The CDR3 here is CASSLDGLDTQYF. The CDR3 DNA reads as TGCGCCAGCAGCCTGGACGGCCTGGATACGCAGTATTTT.

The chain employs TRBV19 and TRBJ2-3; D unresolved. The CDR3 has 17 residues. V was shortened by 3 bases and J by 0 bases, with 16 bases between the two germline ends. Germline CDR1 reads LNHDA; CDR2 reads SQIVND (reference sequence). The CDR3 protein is CASSISGPRASTDTQYF. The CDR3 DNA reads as TGTGCCAGTAGTATTTCCGGGCCGCGCGCTAGCACAGATACGCAGTATTTT.

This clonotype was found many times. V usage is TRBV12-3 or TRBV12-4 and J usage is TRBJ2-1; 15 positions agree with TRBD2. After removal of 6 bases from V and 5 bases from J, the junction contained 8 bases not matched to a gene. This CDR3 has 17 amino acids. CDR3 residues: CASRKRTSGRADNEQFF. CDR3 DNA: TGTGCCAGCAGAAAAAGGACTAGCGGGAGGGCCGACAATGAGCAGTTCTTC.